This T cell receptor (beta chain) was captured by sequencing in a study of OX40 agonist ivuxolimab in advanced cancers. About the study as a whole: Ivuxolimab was an agonistic, fully human IgG2 monoclonal antibody directed against OX40 (CD134), a costimulatory receptor. A male proportion of roughly 85% and a mean age of approximately 60 years, ranging from roughly 23 to 85, were recorded for the dose-escalation cohort. Intravenous ivuxolimab was administered to patients every 2 weeks at six dose levels: 0.01, 0.1, 0.3, 1.5, 3 and 10 mg/kg. Three dose-escalation patients achieved partial responses, one with hepatocellular carcinoma and two with cutaneous melanoma. Patients were allowed to have had prior anti-PD-1, anti-PD-L1 or anti-CTLA-4 therapy, and approximately 40% of the dose-escalation patients had previously received checkpoint inhibitors. The paper reports the monotherapy dose-escalation portion (N of about 54 patients) of the phase I ivuxolimab trial. Peripheral TCRbeta sequencing aimed to test whether ivuxolimab altered TCR sequence diversity and caused clonal T-cell expansion. Among the roughly 50 dose-escalation patients, approximately 20 had hepatocellular carcinoma, around 15 melanoma, 9 renal cell carcinoma and 9 head and neck cancer. Points the paper makes about the study in general: Clonal expansion of both CD4+ and CD8+ blood T cells was observed from baseline to week 6 at doses 0.1 to 3.0 mg/kg. The antigen specificity of the clonally expanded peripheral T cells was not determined. In the 0.1-3.0 mg/kg groups, partial responders had among the lowest normalized peripheral clonal expansion, particularly in CD8+ T cells. On average, CD8+ T cells showed more expanded clones than CD4+ T cells after ivuxolimab. Low levels of normalized T-cell clonal expansion were also seen in some patients who did not respond.

For sequencing of the TCRbeta CDR3 region, genomic DNA was extracted from the sorted cells. TCRbeta CDR3 regions were sequenced using the immunoSEQ Assay. The clones in this table, taken by TCRdb from immuneACCESS, are in-frame only. Not every clone is retained; where verified, under half of the shortfall comes from an unresolved V gene, and the cause of the rest is unknown. The sample has about 94,000 clones on record, around 90% of them singletons. Over 0.3% of the sample lies in the top ten. Points on this clone: Its antigen is currently not known. Base quality data are lacking; no much larger clone is found one base away.

The trial excluded patients who had a history of autoimmune disease or who were on systemic immunosuppression. Peripheral blood for TCR sequencing was drawn from every dose cohort at baseline, at cycle 4 day 1 and at cycle 7 day 1. The samples were drawn from a first-in-human, open-label, multicenter phase I dose-escalation trial of ivuxolimab. The trial enrolled adults with locally advanced or metastatic head and neck squamous cell, hepatocellular, melanoma or renal cell carcinoma. Before TCR sequencing, CD4+ T cells and CD8+ T cells were sorted from peripheral blood as separate populations. CDR1 is given as SGHAT and CDR2 as FQNNGV, both from the germline V gene. The V and J ends are trimmed by 6 bases and 2 bases, leaving 11 bases between them. The CDR3 contains 14 residues, cysteine and phenylalanine counted. Just the 42-base CDR3 DNA is kept, in frame starting at base 1.

The source is an adult with an advanced solid tumor such as melanoma, head and neck, liver or kidney cancer. The input for sequencing was CD4+ or CD8+ T cells sorted from blood, taken in a trial of the OX40 agonist ivuxolimab. The sequence is built from TRBV11-2 and TRBJ1-3, with TRBD1 as a weak D call on 5 bases. The DNA is as follows: TGTGCCAGCAGGCCAGGGAGCACTGGAAACACCATATATTTT. Translation gives CASRPGSTGNTIYF. With the rest looked up from the reference TRBV11-2 and TRBJ1-3 genes rather than sequenced, the full variable domain is EAGVAQSPRYKIIEKRQSVAFWCNPISGHATLYWYQQILGQGPKLLIQFQNNGVVDDSQLPKDRFSAERLKGVDSTLKIQPAKLEDSAVYLCASRPGSTGNTIYFGEGSWLTVV.